The source of this T cell receptor beta chain is a study of technical replicates of blood from a handful of donors. This CDR3 region has 15 residues. Germline values: CDR1 SGDLS, CDR2 YYNGEE. The V and J ends lost 5 bases and 1 base respectively, with 16 bases between them. Generated by immunoSEQ multiplex PCR, the TCRdb table keeps only in-frame clones and is missing some. The table shows tens of thousands of clones, with 90% to 95% occurring only once. The chain couples TRBV9 to TRBJ2-7, with D maybe TRBD2 (6 bases). This TCR came from a human donor in good health. What was sequenced was T cells isolated from PBMCs. CDR3 DNA sequence: TGTGCCAGCAGTCCTTCCGGGGGAGGATCCTACGAGCAGTACTTC. Protein sequence: CASSPSGGGSYEQYF.